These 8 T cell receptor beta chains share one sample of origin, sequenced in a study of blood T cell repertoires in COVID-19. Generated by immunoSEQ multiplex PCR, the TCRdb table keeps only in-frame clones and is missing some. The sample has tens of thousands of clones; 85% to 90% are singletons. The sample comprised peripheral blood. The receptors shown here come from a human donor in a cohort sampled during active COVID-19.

This CDR3 is CASSTGGSSTEAFF. The CDR3 bases are TGTGCCAGCAGCACAGGGGGGTCGAGCACTGAAGCTTTCTTT. The chain combines TRBV7-3 with TRBJ1-1; 8 positions match TRBD1. The CDR3 consists of 14 residues. CDR1 and CDR2 from the germline V gene are SGHTA and FQGTGA. V trimming: 5 bases; J trimming: 4 bases; junction bases outside the gene matches: 6.

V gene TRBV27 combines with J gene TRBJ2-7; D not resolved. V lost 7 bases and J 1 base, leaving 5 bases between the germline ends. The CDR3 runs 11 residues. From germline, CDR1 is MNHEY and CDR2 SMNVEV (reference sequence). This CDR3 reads CASMRSYEQYF. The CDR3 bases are TGTGCCAGCATGCGTTCCTACGAGCAGTACTTC.

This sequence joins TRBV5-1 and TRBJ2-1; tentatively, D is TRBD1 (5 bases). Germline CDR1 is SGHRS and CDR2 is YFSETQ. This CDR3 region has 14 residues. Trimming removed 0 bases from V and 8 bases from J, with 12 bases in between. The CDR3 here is CASSLEQGPDEQFF. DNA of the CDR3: TGCGCCAGCAGCTTGGAGCAGGGTCCCGATGAGCAGTTCTTC.

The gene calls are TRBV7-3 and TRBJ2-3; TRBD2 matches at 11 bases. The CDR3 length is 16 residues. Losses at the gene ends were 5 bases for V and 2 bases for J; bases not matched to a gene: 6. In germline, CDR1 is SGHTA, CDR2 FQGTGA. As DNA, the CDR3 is TGTGCCAGCAGCCCCCAGGGACTAGCGGACACAGATACGCAGTATTTT. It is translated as CASSPQGLADTDTQYF.

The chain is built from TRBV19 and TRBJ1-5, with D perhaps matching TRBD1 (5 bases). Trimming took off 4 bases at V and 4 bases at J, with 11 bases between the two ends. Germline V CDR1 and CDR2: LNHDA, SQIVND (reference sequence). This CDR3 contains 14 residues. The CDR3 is CASSTDRFNQPQHF. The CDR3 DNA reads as TGTGCCAGTAGTACCGACAGATTTAATCAGCCCCAGCATTTT.

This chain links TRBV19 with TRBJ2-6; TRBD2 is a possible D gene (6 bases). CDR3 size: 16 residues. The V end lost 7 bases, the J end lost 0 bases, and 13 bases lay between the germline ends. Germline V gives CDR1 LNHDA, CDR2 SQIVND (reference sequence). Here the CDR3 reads CASNPDGGSGANVLTF. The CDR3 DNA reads TGTGCCAGTAACCCCGACGGGGGCTCTGGGGCCAACGTCCTGACTTTC.

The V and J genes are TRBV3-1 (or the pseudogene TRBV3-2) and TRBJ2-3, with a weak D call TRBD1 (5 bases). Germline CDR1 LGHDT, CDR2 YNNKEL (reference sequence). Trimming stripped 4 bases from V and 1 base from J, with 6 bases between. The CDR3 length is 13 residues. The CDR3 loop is CASSLQGTDTQYF. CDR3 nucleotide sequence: TGTGCCAGCAGCCTACAGGGCACAGATACGCAGTATTTT.

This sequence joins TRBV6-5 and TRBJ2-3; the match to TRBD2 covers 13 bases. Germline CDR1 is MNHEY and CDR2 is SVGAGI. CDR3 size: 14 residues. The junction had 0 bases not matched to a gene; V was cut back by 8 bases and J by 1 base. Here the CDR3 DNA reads TGTGCCAGCGGGACTAGCGGGGGCACAGATACGCAGTATTTT. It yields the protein CASGTSGGTDTQYF.